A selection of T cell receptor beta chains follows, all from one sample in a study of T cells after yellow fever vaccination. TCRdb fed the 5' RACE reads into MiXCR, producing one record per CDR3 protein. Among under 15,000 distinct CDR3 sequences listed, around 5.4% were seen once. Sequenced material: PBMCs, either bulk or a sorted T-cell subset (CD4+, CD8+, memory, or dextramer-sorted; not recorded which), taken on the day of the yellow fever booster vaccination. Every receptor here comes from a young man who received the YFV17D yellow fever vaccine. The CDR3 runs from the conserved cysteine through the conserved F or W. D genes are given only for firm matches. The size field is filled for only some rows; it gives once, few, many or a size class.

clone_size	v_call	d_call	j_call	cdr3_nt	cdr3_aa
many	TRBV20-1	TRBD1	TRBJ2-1	TGCAGTGCAACAACCGGGACAGGGGGCAACAATGAGCAGTTCTTC	CSATTGTGGNNEQFF
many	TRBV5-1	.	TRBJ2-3	TGCGCCAGCAGCTTTGATCGGGGAGACACAGATACGCAGTATTTT	CASSFDRGDTDTQYF
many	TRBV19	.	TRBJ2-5	TGTGCCAGTAGTATAGGTTGGGGGACCGAGACCCAGTACTTC	CASSIGWGTETQYF
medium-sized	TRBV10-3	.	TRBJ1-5	TGTGCCACCGGACAGTTAAATCAGCCCCAGCATTTT	CATGQLNQPQHF
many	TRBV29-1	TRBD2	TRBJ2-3	TGCAGCGTGGGAGCGGGAGGGCCTCCGGATACGCAGTATTTT	CSVGAGGPPDTQYF
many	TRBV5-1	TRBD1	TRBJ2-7	TGCGCCAGCAGCTTGGGGGACAGGGTTTACGAGCAGTACTTC	CASSLGDRVYEQYF
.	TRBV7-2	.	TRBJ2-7	TGTGCCAGCAGCTTACAGGCGTCCAGCTCCTACGAGCAGTACTTC	CASSLQASSSYEQYF
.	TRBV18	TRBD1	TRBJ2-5	TGTGCCAGCTCACCGAAATGGACAGGCCAAGAGACCCAGTACTTC	CASSPKWTGQETQYF
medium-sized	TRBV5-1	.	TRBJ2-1	TGCGCCAGCAGCCCCCAGACCACGCCAAATGAGCAGTTCTTC	CASSPQTTPNEQFF
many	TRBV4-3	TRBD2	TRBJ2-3	TGCGCCAGCAGCCAAGGCTGGGGGGGTAGCGGGGTCACAGATACGCAGTATTTT	CASSQGWGGSGVTDTQYF
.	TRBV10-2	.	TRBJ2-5	TGCGCCAGCAGGACTTTAGAGACCCAGTACTTC	CASRTLETQYF
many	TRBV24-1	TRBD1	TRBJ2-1	TGTGCCACCCAGGGACAGGGTCACAATGAGCAGTTCTTC	CATQGQGHNEQFF
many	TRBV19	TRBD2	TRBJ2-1	TGTGCCAGTAGTATAGCTCTGCCGGGACTAGCGAACAATGAGCAGTTCTTC	CASSIALPGLANNEQFF
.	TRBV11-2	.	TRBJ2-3	TGTGCCAGCAGCTTAGAGGTAGATACGCAGTATTTT	CASSLEVDTQYF
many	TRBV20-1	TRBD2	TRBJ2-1	TGCAGTGCTAGAGGACTAGCGGGAGTAAATGAGCAGTTCTTC	CSARGLAGVNEQFF
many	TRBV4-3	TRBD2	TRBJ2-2	TGCGCCAGCAGCCAAGGAATAGCGGGAGCGGCCGGGGAGCTGTTTTTT	CASSQGIAGAAGELFF
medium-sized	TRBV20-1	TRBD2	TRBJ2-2	TGCAGTGCTAGTCGGGCTAGCGGGAGTTTAACCGGGGAGCTGTTTTTT	CSASRASGSLTGELFF
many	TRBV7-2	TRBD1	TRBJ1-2	TGTGCCAGCAGCTCGACAGGGGGCTATTATGGCTACACCTTC	CASSSTGGYYGYTF
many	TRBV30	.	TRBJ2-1	TGTGCCTGCAGTGGGACTTCCATAAATGAGCAGTTCTTC	CACSGTSINEQFF
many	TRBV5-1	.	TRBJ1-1	TGCGCCAGCAGCCTCCTACAGGGATCCACTGAAGCTTTCTTT	CASSLLQGSTEAFF
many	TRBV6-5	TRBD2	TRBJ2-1	TGTGCCAGCAGGAGAGGCGGGCGGGAGAATGCCAATGAGCAGTTCTTC	CASRRGGRENANEQFF
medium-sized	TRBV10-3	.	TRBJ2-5	TGTGCCATCAGTGAGTCCGACGGTCAAGAGACCCAGTACTTC	CAISESDGQETQYF
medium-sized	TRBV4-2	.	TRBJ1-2	TGTGCCAGCAGACAGATAGGGCGTAACTATGGCTACACCTTC	CASRQIGRNYGYTF
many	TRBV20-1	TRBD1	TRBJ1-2	TGCAGTGCCCTTGCGGGACAGGGAGCGTATGGCTACACCTTC	CSALAGQGAYGYTF
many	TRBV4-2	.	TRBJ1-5	TGTGCCAGCAGCTCGAACGGGAGAGGCAATCAGCCCCAGCATTTT	CASSSNGRGNQPQHF
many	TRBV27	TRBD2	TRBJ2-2	TGTGCCAGCAGTTCCCCTCCAGTCACTAGCGGGAGGGTTCTAGGGGAGCTGTTTTTT	CASSSPPVTSGRVLGELFF
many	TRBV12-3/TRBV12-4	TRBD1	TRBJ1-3	TGTGCCAGCAGGGGACTGGACAGGGGGCACGGAAACACCATATATTTT	CASRGLDRGHGNTIYF
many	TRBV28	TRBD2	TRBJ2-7	TGTGCCAGCAGAACGGGACTAGAGAACTACGAGCAGTACTTC	CASRTGLENYEQYF
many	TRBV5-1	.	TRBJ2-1	TGCGCCAGCAGCTTGGTTGGGCGATCGGGGGTGAAACTATACAATGAGCAGTTCTTC	CASSLVGRSGVKLYNEQFF
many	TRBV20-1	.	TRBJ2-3	TGCAGTGCTAGCGGGCAAACAACAGATACGCAGTATTTT	CSASGQTTDTQYF
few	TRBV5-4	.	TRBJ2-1	TGTGCCAGCAGCTTGGTCGTCAACAATGAGCAGTTCTTC	CASSLVVNNEQFF
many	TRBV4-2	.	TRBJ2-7	TGTGCCAGCAGGGAGGGCTACGAGCAGTACTTC	CASREGYEQYF
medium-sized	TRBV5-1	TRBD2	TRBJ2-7	TGCGCCAGCAGCCCCAGCGGGAGTGGCGAGCAGTACTTC	CASSPSGSGEQYF
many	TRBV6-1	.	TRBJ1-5	TGTGCCAGCAGGCCCGTCGGAGAAAGCAATCAGCCCCAGCATTTT	CASRPVGESNQPQHF
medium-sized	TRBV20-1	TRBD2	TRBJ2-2	TGCAGTGCTAGAGATTCCGGACTAGCGGGAGTACCCGGGGAGCTGTTTTTT	CSARDSGLAGVPGELFF
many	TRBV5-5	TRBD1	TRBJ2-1	TGTGCCAGCAGCCCGGGACAGGGGGCCTACAATGAGCAGTTCTTC	CASSPGQGAYNEQFF
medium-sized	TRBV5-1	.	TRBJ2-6	TGCGCCAGCAGCTTGTGGGCCGGGACCCCGGGCCCCTCTGGGGCCAACGTCCTGACTTTC	CASSLWAGTPGPSGANVLTF
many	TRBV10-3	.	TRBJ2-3	TGTGCCATCATTGAGGCTTTGGGAGGTACTAGCACAGATACGCAGTATTTT	CAIIEALGGTSTDTQYF
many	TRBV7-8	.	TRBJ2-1	TGTGCCAGCAGCCTCTACACTGGGTATGGGCAGTTCTTC	CASSLYTGYGQFF
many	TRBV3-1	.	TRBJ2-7	TGTGCCAGCAGCCTATACGAGCAGTACTTC	CASSLYEQYF
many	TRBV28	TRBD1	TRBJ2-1	TGTGCCAGCCGACAGGGCGTCCGTAATGAGCAGTTCTTC	CASRQGVRNEQFF
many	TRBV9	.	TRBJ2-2	TGTGCCAGCAGCGAACCCAGGGGCTCAAACACCGGGGAGCTGTTTTTT	CASSEPRGSNTGELFF
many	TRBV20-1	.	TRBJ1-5	TGCAGTGCTAGTTTAACAGGGACATATAGCAATCAGCCCCAGCATTTT	CSASLTGTYSNQPQHF
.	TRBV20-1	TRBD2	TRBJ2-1	TGCAGTGTCTGGGGCCTGGCGGGAGGCTTCTGGAATGAGCAGTTCTTC	CSVWGLAGGFWNEQFF
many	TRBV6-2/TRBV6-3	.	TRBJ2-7	TGTGCCAGCAGTCCGGGACGCGCCAACTCCTACGAGCAGTACTTC	CASSPGRANSYEQYF
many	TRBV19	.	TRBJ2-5	TGTGCCAGTAGTAGATACGGGGGAGCTATGAAGTACCAAGAGACCCAGTACTTC	CASSRYGGAMKYQETQYF
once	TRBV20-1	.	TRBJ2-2	TGCTGTGCTAGTTCCCCCCTTGGTATGGGAGACACCGGGGAGCTGTTTTTT	CCASSPLGMGDTGELFF
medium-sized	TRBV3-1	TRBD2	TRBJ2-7	TGTGCCAGCAAGGACGGGAGGACCATTGGGGAGCAGTACTTC	CASKDGRTIGEQYF
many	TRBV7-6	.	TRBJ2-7	TGTGCCAGCAGCTTAGTATCTGGTGACGAGCAGTACTTC	CASSLVSGDEQYF
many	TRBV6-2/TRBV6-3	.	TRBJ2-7	TGTGCCAGCAGTTACTCGACAAGGATGCTTTACGAGCAGTACTTC	CASSYSTRMLYEQYF
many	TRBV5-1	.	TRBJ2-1	TGCGCCAGCAGGGGGCTGGGGATAAATGAGCAGTTCTTC	CASRGLGINEQFF
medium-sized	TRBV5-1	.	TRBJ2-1	TGCGCCAGCAGGGACGGGGGCCGGACCTACAATGAGCAGTTCTTC	CASRDGGRTYNEQFF
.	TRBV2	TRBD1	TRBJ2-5	TGTGCCAGTGGAGGCCCAGGGGGAATGGAGACCCAGTACTTC	CASGGPGGMETQYF
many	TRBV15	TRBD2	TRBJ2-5	TGTGCCACCAGCACCGGACTAGCGGGAGGGCCAGAGACCCAGTACTTC	CATSTGLAGGPETQYF
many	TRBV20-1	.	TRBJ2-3	TGCAGTGCTACCGCCGGGACTGGTTCCGATACGCAGTATTTT	CSATAGTGSDTQYF
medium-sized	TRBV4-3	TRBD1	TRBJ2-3	TGCGCCAGCAGCCAAGAGGGCAGGGGGTCAGATACGCAGTATTTT	CASSQEGRGSDTQYF
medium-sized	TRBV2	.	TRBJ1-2	TGTGCCAGCAGTGAGGGCCGGATTAACTATGGCTACACCTTC	CASSEGRINYGYTF